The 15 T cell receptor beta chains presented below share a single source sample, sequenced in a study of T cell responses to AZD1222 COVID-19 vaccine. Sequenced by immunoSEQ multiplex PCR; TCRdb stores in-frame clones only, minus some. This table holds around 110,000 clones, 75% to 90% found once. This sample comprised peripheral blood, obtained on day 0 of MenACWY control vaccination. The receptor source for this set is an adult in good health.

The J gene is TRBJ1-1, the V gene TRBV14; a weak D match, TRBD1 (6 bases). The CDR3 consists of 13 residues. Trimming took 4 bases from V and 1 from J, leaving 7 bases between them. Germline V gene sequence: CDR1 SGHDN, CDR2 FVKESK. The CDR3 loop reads CASSLGQNTEAFF. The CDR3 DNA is TGTGCCAGCAGCCTGGGACAGAACACTGAAGCTTTCTTT.

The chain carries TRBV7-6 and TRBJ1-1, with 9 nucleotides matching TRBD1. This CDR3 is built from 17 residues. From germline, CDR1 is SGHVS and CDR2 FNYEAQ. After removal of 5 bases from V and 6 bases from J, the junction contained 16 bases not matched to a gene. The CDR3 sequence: CASSPTPETGGIAEAFF. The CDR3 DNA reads TGTGCCAGCAGCCCAACCCCAGAGACAGGGGGAATCGCTGAAGCTTTCTTT.

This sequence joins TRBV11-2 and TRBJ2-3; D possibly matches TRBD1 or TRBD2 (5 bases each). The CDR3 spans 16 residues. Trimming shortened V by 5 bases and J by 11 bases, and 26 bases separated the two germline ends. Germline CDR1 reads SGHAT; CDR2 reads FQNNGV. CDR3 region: CASSEGKRGNVYRQYF. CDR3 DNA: TGTGCCAGCAGCGAGGGGAAACGGGGCAATGTTTACCGGCAGTATTTT.

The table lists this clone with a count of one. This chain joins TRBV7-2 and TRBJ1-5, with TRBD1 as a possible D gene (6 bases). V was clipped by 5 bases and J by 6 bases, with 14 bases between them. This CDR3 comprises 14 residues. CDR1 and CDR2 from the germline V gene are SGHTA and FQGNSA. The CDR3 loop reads CASSPSDRGQPQHF. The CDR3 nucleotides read TGTGCCAGCAGCCCGTCGGACAGAGGTCAGCCCCAGCATTTT.

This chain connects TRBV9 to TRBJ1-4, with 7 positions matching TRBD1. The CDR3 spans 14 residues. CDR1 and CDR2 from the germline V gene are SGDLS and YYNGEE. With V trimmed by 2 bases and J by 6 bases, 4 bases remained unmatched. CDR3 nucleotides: TGTGCCAGCAGCGTGGGACAGTACGATGAAAAACTGTTTTTT. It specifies CASSVGQYDEKLFF.

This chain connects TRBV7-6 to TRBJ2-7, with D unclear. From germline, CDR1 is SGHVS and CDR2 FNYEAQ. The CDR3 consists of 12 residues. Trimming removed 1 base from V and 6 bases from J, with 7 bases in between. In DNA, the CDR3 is TGTGCCAGCAGCTTAGAAGGTTCCGAGCAGTACTTC. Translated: CASSLEGSEQYF. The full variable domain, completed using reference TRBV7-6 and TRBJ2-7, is GAGVSQSPRYKVTKRGQDVALRCDPISGHVSLYWYRQALGQGPEFLTYFNYEAQQDKSGLPNDRFSAERPEGSISTLTIQRTEQRDSAMYRCASSLEGSEQYFGPGTRLTVT.

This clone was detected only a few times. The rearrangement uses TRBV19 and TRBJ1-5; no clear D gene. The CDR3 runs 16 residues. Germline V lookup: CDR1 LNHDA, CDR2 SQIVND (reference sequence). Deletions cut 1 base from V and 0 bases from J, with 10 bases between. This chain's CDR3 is CASSIGVVGSNQPQHF. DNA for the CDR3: TGTGCCAGTAGTATAGGGGTCGTAGGTAGCAATCAGCCCCAGCATTTT.

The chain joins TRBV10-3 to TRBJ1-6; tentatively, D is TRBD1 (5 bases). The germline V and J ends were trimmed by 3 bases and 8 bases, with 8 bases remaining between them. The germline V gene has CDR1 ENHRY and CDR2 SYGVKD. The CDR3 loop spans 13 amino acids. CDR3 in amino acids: CAISDQGHSPLHF. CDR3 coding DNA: TGTGCCATCAGTGACCAGGGCCATTCACCCCTCCACTTT.

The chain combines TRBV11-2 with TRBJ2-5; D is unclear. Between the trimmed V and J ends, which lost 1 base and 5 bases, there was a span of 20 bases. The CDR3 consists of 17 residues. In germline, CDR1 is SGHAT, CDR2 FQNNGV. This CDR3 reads CASSLGFKAPRAETQYF. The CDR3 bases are TGTGCCAGCAGCTTAGGTTTTAAGGCCCCCCGAGCGGAGACCCAGTACTTC.

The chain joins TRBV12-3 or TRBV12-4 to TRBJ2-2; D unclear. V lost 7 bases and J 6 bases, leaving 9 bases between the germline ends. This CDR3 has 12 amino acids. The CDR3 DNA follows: TGTGCCAGCAACAAGTTTCCCGGGGAGCTGTTTTTT. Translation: CASNKFPGELFF.

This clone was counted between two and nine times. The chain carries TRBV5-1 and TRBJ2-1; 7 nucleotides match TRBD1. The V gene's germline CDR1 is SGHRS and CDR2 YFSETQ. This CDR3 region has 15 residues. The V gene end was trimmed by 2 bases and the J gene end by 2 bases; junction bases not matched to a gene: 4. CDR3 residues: CASSFKTGPYNEQFF. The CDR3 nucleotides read TGCGCCAGCAGCTTCAAGACAGGGCCCTACAATGAGCAGTTCTTC. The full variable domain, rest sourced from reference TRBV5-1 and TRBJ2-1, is KAGVTQTPRYLIKTRGQQVTLSCSPISGHRSVSWYQQTPGQGLQFLFEYFSETQRNKGNFPGRFSGRQFSNSRSEMNVSTLELGDSALYLCASSFKTGPYNEQFFGPGTRLTVL.

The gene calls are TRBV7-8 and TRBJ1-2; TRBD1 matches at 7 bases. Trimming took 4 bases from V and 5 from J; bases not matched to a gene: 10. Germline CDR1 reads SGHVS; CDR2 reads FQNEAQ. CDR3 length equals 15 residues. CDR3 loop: CASSSEGGGAYGYTF. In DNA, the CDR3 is TGTGCCAGCAGCTCCGAAGGAGGGGGCGCGTATGGCTACACCTTC.

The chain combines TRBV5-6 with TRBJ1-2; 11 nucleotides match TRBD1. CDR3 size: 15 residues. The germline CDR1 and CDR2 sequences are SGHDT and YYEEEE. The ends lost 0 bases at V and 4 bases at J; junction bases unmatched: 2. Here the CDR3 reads CASSLAGTGGYGYTF. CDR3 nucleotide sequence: TGTGCCAGCAGCTTGGCCGGGACAGGGGGCTATGGCTACACCTTC.

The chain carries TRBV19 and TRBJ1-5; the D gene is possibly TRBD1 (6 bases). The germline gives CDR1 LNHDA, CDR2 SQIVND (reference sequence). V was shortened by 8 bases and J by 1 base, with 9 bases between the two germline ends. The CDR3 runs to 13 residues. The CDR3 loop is CASAGVSNQPQHF. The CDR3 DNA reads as TGTGCCAGTGCAGGGGTAAGCAATCAGCCCCAGCATTTT.

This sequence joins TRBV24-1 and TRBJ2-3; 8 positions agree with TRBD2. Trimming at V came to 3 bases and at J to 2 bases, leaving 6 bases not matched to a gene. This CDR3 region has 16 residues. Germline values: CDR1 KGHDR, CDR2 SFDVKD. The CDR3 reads CATSDRGGSPTDTQYF. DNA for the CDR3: TGTGCCACCAGTGATCGGGGGGGATCCCCCACAGATACGCAGTATTTT.